This TCR beta chain was sequenced for a study of shared clonotypes between healthy human individuals. The CDR3 consists of 12 residues. V dropped 2 bases and J dropped 13; count of bases not matched to a gene: 6. The germline CDR1 and CDR2 sequences are MNHNY and SVGAGI (reference sequence). A note on this clone: The antigen remains undetermined.

Only in-frame clones appear in the TCRdb table, and some are missing; sequencing was by immunoSEQ multiplex PCR. The repertoire includes roughly 1,600,000 clones, 98% of them detected once, and roughly 0.36% sits in the top ten. Study findings and constraints: Non-shared clonotypes displayed generation probabilities falling below those of clonotypes present in all four donors.

The donors were adults (healthy and HIV-negative) with no recent acute infections or vaccinations. The TCR was taken from a man aged 25 to 40 in good health. V usage is TRBV6-6 and J usage is TRBJ1-1, with 8 nucleotides matching TRBD1. The specimen was naive CD4+ T cells sorted from blood. Subset indicated: CD45RA+ positively selected. CDR3 DNA: TGTGCCAGCAGTTACACCGGCACAGGGGGTTTCTTT. It encodes CASSYTGTGGFF.